This T cell receptor (beta chain) was profiled in a study of T cell responses to AZD1222 COVID-19 vaccine (dated by TCRdb to the early 2020s). With respect to the entire study: A total of just over 230 trial participants underwent TCR sequencing, of whom more than 200 had received two doses of AZD1222 and roughly 26 had received two doses of the MenACWY control vaccine. Trial participants were enrolled by age into 18-55, 56-69 and 70-plus year subgroups, with about 150, 27 and 61 TCR-sequenced participants respectively.

The time point label, read with the paper, signifies: about 28 days (+/-7) after the second vaccine dose. AZD1222 recipients given second doses at about 4 weeks or at about 12 weeks were pooled, since spike-specific TCR depth and breadth were not found to differ between the two schedules. The vaccinee samples were drawn from two UK trials, COV001 and COV002, one of which was a single-blind randomized controlled phase 2/3 trial testing AZD1222 (ChAdOx1 nCoV-19) in healthy adults. For TCRbeta chain sequencing, PBMC samples were collected from trial participants at day 0 and at day 28 after the second dose. The CDR3 regions of human TCRbeta chains were subjected to immunosequencing. Per the original workflow: Repertoire TCRs were matched against a reference library of SARS-CoV-2-specific TCRs generated with the MIRA antigen-specificity platform. Breadth was defined as the fraction of unique TCRs that were SARS-CoV-2-associated, and depth was defined as the fraction of total T cells that were SARS-CoV-2-associated. Using the MIRA data, each spike-specific TCR was assigned both to the spike region to which the TCR was reactive and to a CD4 or CD8 class. Log10-transformed breadth and depth values were compared by one-way ANOVA with Sidak's multiple comparisons tests. TCRdb mirrors the immuneACCESS table, restricted to in-frame sequences. Some clones are absent from its copies; in checked studies, under half trace to an unresolved V gene, and the reason for the others is unknown. V and J calls and clone size are those listed in that table; D and trimming were worked out from the DNA. This sample holds about 160,000 clones; about 89% were observed only once. The ten largest clonotypes hold roughly 3.8% of the sample.

For this clone: Its cognate antigen has yet to be identified. Qualities for individual bases were not recorded, and no much larger clone is one base off.

Points the paper makes about the study in general: Reportedly, close to half of the unique spike-specific TCRs recognized epitopes lying outside the regions that are mutated in the B.1.351 and B.1.1.7 variants. In the small 56-69-year group, the increase in depth fell short of significance, most likely because of low power. Conclusions about previously exposed vaccinees are limited, since just five to seven AZD1222 recipients were seropositive for SARS-CoV-2 at baseline. Participants were mostly white British and included more females than males, and it was suggested by the authors that clonal diversity may have been underestimated. After two AZD1222 doses, both the breadth and the depth of spike-specific TCRs were significantly higher than at day 0 and than in MenACWY recipients. Because no day 14 peak-response samples were available, the repertoires could be characterized only after the peak T cell response. The vaccine-associated CD4 TCRs covered the entire spike protein, and the dominant responses fell in regions 160-218 and 743-854.

This material consisted of peripheral blood, taken 28 days after the second AZD1222 dose. The receptor was derived from an adult who received the AZD1222 COVID-19 vaccine.

The CDR3 protein is CASSGLDRPPSYEQYF. The nucleotide sequence is TGTGCCAGCAGCGGGCTAGACAGGCCTCCCTCCTACGAGCAGTACTTC. The chain couples TRBV4-2 to TRBJ2-7; matching of 6 bases hints at TRBD1 as the D gene. V drops 5 bases and J drops 0 bases, leaving 17 bases in between. Taken from the germline V gene, the CDR1 and CDR2 loops are LGHNA and YNFKEQ. From cysteine to phenylalanine, the CDR3 is 16 amino acids long. CDR3 DNA only is kept here, 48 bases in frame from base 1.